Listed below are T cell receptor beta chains from one sample, sequenced in a study of CD4+ T cells in melanoma. Data came from immunoSEQ multiplex PCR; TCRdb stores just in-frame clones and leaves some out. The sample consists of thousands of clones, 69% of them appearing once. The sample taken for sequencing was cells from a culture (not recorded whether cultured in vitro). These receptors were obtained from a human donor with melanoma. The CDR3 runs from the conserved cysteine through the conserved F or W. Fields, in order: V gene, clone size, J gene, D gene, CDR3 protein, CDR3 DNA. The D gene is left open where the match is weak. Size values are once, few and many counts, or a class for expanded clones, and some rows have none.

v_gene: TRBV6-5; abundance: .; j_gene: TRBJ1-3; d_gene: .; CDR3aa: CASSYQEGGNTIYF; CDR3nt: TGTGCCAGCAGTTACCAAGAAGGGGGAAACACCATATATTTT
v_gene: TRBV4-1; abundance: .; j_gene: TRBJ2-7; d_gene: .; CDR3aa: CASSQSEEVGGRYF; CDR3nt: TGCGCCAGCAGCCAAAGCGAGGAGGTAGGCGGGCGGTACTTC
v_gene: TRBV4-1; abundance: .; j_gene: TRBJ2-1; d_gene: .; CDR3aa: CASSRQAHNEQFF; CDR3nt: TGCGCCAGCAGCCGACAGGCCCACAATGAGCAGTTCTTC
v_gene: TRBV19; abundance: .; j_gene: TRBJ2-5; d_gene: .; CDR3aa: CASNRGRAETQYF; CDR3nt: TGTGCCAGTAACCGCGGCAGGGCCGAGACCCAGTACTTC
v_gene: TRBV6-1; abundance: .; j_gene: TRBJ1-6; d_gene: .; CDR3aa: CASSELSGGVDGNSPLHF; CDR3nt: TGTGCCAGCAGTGAATTATCGGGGGGGGTCGATGGTAATTCACCCCTCCACTTT
v_gene: TRBV3-1/TRBV3-2; abundance: medium-sized; j_gene: TRBJ1-4; d_gene: .; CDR3aa: CASSPDGGNEKLFF; CDR3nt: TGTGCCAGCAGCCCGGACGGTGGTAACGAAAAACTGTTTTTT
v_gene: TRBV5-1; abundance: .; j_gene: TRBJ2-3; d_gene: TRBD1; CDR3aa: CASSLAGTDESTQYF; CDR3nt: TGCGCCAGCAGCTTGGCCGGGACAGATGAGAGTACGCAGTATTTT
v_gene: TRBV10-1; abundance: .; j_gene: TRBJ2-7; d_gene: TRBD1; CDR3aa: CASSEYRGSSYEQYF; CDR3nt: TGCGCCAGCAGCGAATACAGGGGTTCCTCCTACGAGCAGTACTTC
v_gene: TRBV19; abundance: .; j_gene: TRBJ2-1; d_gene: TRBD1; CDR3aa: CASKEEAGTGHNEQFF; CDR3nt: TGTGCCAGTAAGGAGGAGGCGGGGACAGGGCACAATGAGCAGTTCTTC
v_gene: TRBV5-1; abundance: .; j_gene: TRBJ2-3; d_gene: .; CDR3aa: CASSTQPTDTQYF; CDR3nt: TGCGCCAGCAGCACGCAACCCACAGATACGCAGTATTTT
v_gene: TRBV7-9; abundance: .; j_gene: TRBJ2-1; d_gene: .; CDR3aa: CASSLVRVAPDYNEQFF; CDR3nt: TGTGCCAGCAGCTTAGTCAGGGTAGCCCCCGACTACAATGAGCAGTTCTTC
v_gene: TRBV15; abundance: few; j_gene: TRBJ1-1; d_gene: .; CDR3aa: CATRKGHTEAFF; CDR3nt: TGTGCCACCAGGAAAGGCCACACTGAAGCTTTCTTT
v_gene: TRBV27; abundance: .; j_gene: TRBJ2-3; d_gene: .; CDR3aa: CASKVGGGVDTQYF; CDR3nt: TGTGCCAGCAAAGTAGGGGGGGGCGTAGATACGCAGTATTTT
v_gene: TRBV9; abundance: .; j_gene: TRBJ1-3; d_gene: .; CDR3aa: CASSVAGTGNTIYF; CDR3nt: TGTGCCAGCAGCGTTGCAGGGACTGGAAACACCATATATTTT
v_gene: TRBV27; abundance: .; j_gene: TRBJ1-2; d_gene: TRBD1; CDR3aa: CASSFTGGGYTF; CDR3nt: TGTGCCAGCAGTTTTACAGGGGGAGGCTACACCTTC
v_gene: TRBV5-6; abundance: medium-sized; j_gene: TRBJ2-3; d_gene: TRBD2; CDR3aa: CASSTVLAGGPDTQYF; CDR3nt: TGTGCCAGCAGCACAGTACTAGCGGGGGGGCCAGATACGCAGTATTTT
v_gene: TRBV12-3/TRBV12-4; abundance: .; j_gene: TRBJ1-1; d_gene: .; CDR3aa: CASRPDTDRAFF; CDR3nt: TGTGCCAGCAGACCCGACACGGACCGGGCTTTCTTT
v_gene: TRBV7-9; abundance: .; j_gene: TRBJ2-4; d_gene: TRBD2; CDR3aa: CASSLDAGVNIQYF; CDR3nt: TGTGCCAGCAGCTTAGACGCGGGGGTCAACATTCAGTACTTC
v_gene: TRBV28; abundance: medium-sized; j_gene: TRBJ1-5; d_gene: .; CDR3aa: CASSGIYSNQPQHF; CDR3nt: TGTGCCAGCAGTGGCATTTATAGCAATCAGCCCCAGCATTTT
v_gene: TRBV7-9; abundance: .; j_gene: TRBJ2-2; d_gene: TRBD1; CDR3aa: CASSFKGQANTGELFF; CDR3nt: TGTGCCAGCAGCTTTAAGGGACAGGCGAACACCGGGGAGCTGTTTTTT
v_gene: TRBV7-9; abundance: .; j_gene: TRBJ1-1; d_gene: .; CDR3aa: CASSFGPRTEAFF; CDR3nt: TGTGCCAGCAGCTTCGGACCCCGCACTGAAGCTTTCTTT
v_gene: TRBV7-9; abundance: medium-sized; j_gene: TRBJ1-2; d_gene: .; CDR3aa: CASSPRELQGRRGYTF; CDR3nt: TGTGCCAGCAGCCCGCGTGAACTACAGGGTAGAAGGGGCTACACCTTC
v_gene: TRBV3-1/TRBV3-2; abundance: .; j_gene: TRBJ1-5; d_gene: .; CDR3aa: CASSQGGSNQPQHF; CDR3nt: TGTGCCAGCAGCCAAGGAGGTAGCAATCAGCCCCAGCATTTT
v_gene: TRBV5-1; abundance: .; j_gene: TRBJ2-3; d_gene: .; CDR3aa: CASSLGRDTQYF; CDR3nt: TGCGCCAGCAGCCTCGGGAGAGATACGCAGTATTTT
v_gene: TRBV7-7; abundance: .; j_gene: TRBJ2-7; d_gene: .; CDR3aa: CASSLTVGREQYF; CDR3nt: TGTGCTAGCAGCTTGACAGTGGGGCGCGAGCAGTACTTC
v_gene: TRBV6-6; abundance: .; j_gene: TRBJ2-7; d_gene: .; CDR3aa: CASSDSGGYEQYF; CDR3nt: TGTGCCAGCAGTGACAGCGGAGGCTACGAGCAGTACTTC
v_gene: TRBV28; abundance: .; j_gene: TRBJ1-2; d_gene: .; CDR3aa: CASSTVRDNNYGYTF; CDR3nt: TGTGCCAGCAGTACCGTTCGGGACAACAACTATGGCTACACCTTC
v_gene: TRBV6-5; abundance: .; j_gene: TRBJ2-6; d_gene: .; CDR3aa: CASGGVTGANVLTF; CDR3nt: TGTGCCAGCGGGGGTGTGACTGGGGCCAACGTCCTGACTTTC
v_gene: TRBV6-1; abundance: medium-sized; j_gene: TRBJ2-7; d_gene: .; CDR3aa: CASSERDSTYEQYF; CDR3nt: TGTGCCAGCAGTGAAAGGGACTCGACCTACGAGCAGTACTTC
v_gene: TRBV6-1; abundance: .; j_gene: TRBJ2-7; d_gene: TRBD1; CDR3aa: CASSEAGQGYEQYF; CDR3nt: TGTGCCAGCAGTGAAGCGGGACAGGGATACGAGCAGTACTTC
v_gene: TRBV12-3/TRBV12-4; abundance: once; j_gene: TRBJ1-2; d_gene: .; CDR3aa: CASSLRLFGYTF; CDR3nt: TGTGCCAGCAGTCTGAGGCTGTTTGGCTACACCTTC
v_gene: TRBV5-1; abundance: .; j_gene: TRBJ2-2; d_gene: .; CDR3aa: CASRPTDAGELFF; CDR3nt: TGCGCCAGCAGGCCGACAGATGCCGGGGAGCTGTTTTTT
v_gene: TRBV6-2/TRBV6-3; abundance: .; j_gene: TRBJ1-1; d_gene: .; CDR3aa: CASSGRVVGAFF; CDR3nt: TGTGCCAGCAGTGGGAGGGTAGTCGGAGCTTTCTTT
v_gene: TRBV3-1/TRBV3-2; abundance: once; j_gene: TRBJ2-3; d_gene: .; CDR3aa: CASSQVGTSSTDTQYF; CDR3nt: TGTGCCAGCAGCCAAGTCGGCACTTCTAGCACAGATACGCAGTATTTT
v_gene: TRBV7-3; abundance: .; j_gene: TRBJ2-3; d_gene: .; CDR3aa: CASSLRSSTDTQYF; CDR3nt: TGTGCCAGCAGCTTACGCAGTAGCACAGATACGCAGTATTTT
v_gene: TRBV5-1; abundance: .; j_gene: TRBJ1-6; d_gene: .; CDR3aa: CASSLNSGTANRNSPLHF; CDR3nt: TGCGCCAGCAGCTTGAATTCTGGGACCGCAAACCGGAATTCACCCCTCCACTTT
v_gene: TRBV7-2; abundance: .; j_gene: TRBJ2-7; d_gene: TRBD2; CDR3aa: CASSSRGGGSYEQYF; CDR3nt: TGTGCCAGCAGCTCACGCGGGGGGGGCTCCTACGAGCAGTACTTC
v_gene: TRBV28; abundance: .; j_gene: TRBJ2-1; d_gene: .; CDR3aa: CASSLNRFYNEQFF; CDR3nt: TGTGCCAGCAGTTTAAACAGGTTTTACAATGAGCAGTTCTTC
v_gene: TRBV10-1; abundance: .; j_gene: TRBJ1-2; d_gene: TRBD1; CDR3aa: CASSPGQAYGYTF; CDR3nt: TGCGCCAGCAGCCCGGGACAGGCCTATGGCTACACCTTC
v_gene: TRBV29-1; abundance: .; j_gene: TRBJ2-1; d_gene: TRBD1; CDR3aa: CSVEDPDRSSYNEQFF; CDR3nt: TGCAGCGTTGAAGATCCGGACAGGAGTTCCTACAATGAGCAGTTCTTC
v_gene: TRBV14; abundance: .; j_gene: TRBJ1-1; d_gene: .; CDR3aa: CASSPRVFDTEAFF; CDR3nt: TGTGCCAGCAGCCCCAGGGTTTTTGACACTGAAGCTTTCTTT
v_gene: TRBV7-9; abundance: medium-sized; j_gene: TRBJ2-1; d_gene: TRBD1; CDR3aa: CASGRTGTGAYNEQFF; CDR3nt: TGTGCCAGCGGTAGAACCGGGACAGGGGCCTACAATGAGCAGTTCTTC
v_gene: TRBV10-3; abundance: .; j_gene: TRBJ2-7; d_gene: TRBD2; CDR3aa: CAISESQASGGYDRYEQYF; CDR3nt: TGTGCCATCAGTGAGTCGCAGGCTAGCGGGGGATACGACCGCTACGAGCAGTACTTC
v_gene: TRBV5-6; abundance: .; j_gene: TRBJ1-1; d_gene: .; CDR3aa: CASSLFGQKATEAFF; CDR3nt: TGTGCCAGCAGCTTGTTTGGTCAAAAGGCCACTGAAGCTTTCTTT
v_gene: TRBV9; abundance: .; j_gene: TRBJ1-1; d_gene: .; CDR3aa: CASSVGRGANTEAFF; CDR3nt: TGTGCCAGCAGCGTAGGGAGGGGAGCGAACACTGAAGCTTTCTTT
v_gene: TRBV6-5; abundance: .; j_gene: TRBJ2-7; d_gene: .; CDR3aa: CASSSHPGEQYF; CDR3nt: TGTGCCAGCAGTTCGCACCCGGGCGAGCAGTACTTC
v_gene: TRBV6-5; abundance: .; j_gene: TRBJ1-1; d_gene: .; CDR3aa: CASRPTGAWTEAFF; CDR3nt: TGTGCCAGCAGACCCACCGGGGCGTGGACTGAAGCTTTCTTT
v_gene: TRBV18; abundance: .; j_gene: TRBJ2-7; d_gene: TRBD1; CDR3aa: CASSPSRDRVDEQYF; CDR3nt: TGTGCCAGCTCGCCTAGCCGGGACAGGGTCGACGAGCAGTACTTC
v_gene: TRBV7-3; abundance: .; j_gene: TRBJ2-1; d_gene: .; CDR3aa: CASSLTSSEQFF; CDR3nt: TGTGCCAGCAGCTTAACCAGCAGCGAGCAGTTCTTC
v_gene: TRBV11-2; abundance: few; j_gene: TRBJ1-2; d_gene: TRBD1; CDR3aa: CASSERSQGAWGYTF; CDR3nt: TGTGCCAGCAGCGAGAGGAGTCAGGGGGCTTGGGGCTACACCTTC
v_gene: TRBV30; abundance: .; j_gene: TRBJ2-6; d_gene: .; CDR3aa: CARRVWARSGANVLTF; CDR3nt: TGTGCGCGGAGGGTGTGGGCTCGCTCTGGGGCCAACGTCCTGACTTTC
v_gene: TRBV2; abundance: .; j_gene: TRBJ2-4; d_gene: .; CDR3aa: CASSDWRAENIQYF; CDR3nt: TGTGCCAGCAGTGATTGGAGGGCCGAAAACATTCAGTACTTC
v_gene: TRBV7-9; abundance: .; j_gene: TRBJ1-2; d_gene: .; CDR3aa: CASSSPGQYGYTF; CDR3nt: TGTGCCAGCAGCTCTCCCGGACAGTATGGCTACACCTTC
v_gene: TRBV4-1; abundance: .; j_gene: TRBJ2-3; d_gene: .; CDR3aa: CASSQSWGSTDTQYF; CDR3nt: TGCGCCAGCAGCCAGTCCTGGGGGAGCACAGATACGCAGTATTTT
v_gene: TRBV29-1; abundance: .; j_gene: TRBJ1-1; d_gene: .; CDR3aa: CSVEFGLENTEAFF; CDR3nt: TGCAGCGTTGAATTTGGATTGGAGAACACTGAAGCTTTCTTT